This TCR beta chain was sequenced in a study of blood T cells in healthy people across ages (dated by TCRdb to 2014 to 2015). As for the study more broadly: Template switching captured roughly one uniquely barcoded TCR beta cDNA molecule per two T cells in model experiments. To avoid experimental bias, donors of different ages were spread randomly across the sequencing lanes. Age-related changes in TCR beta repertoire diversity were measured in the study by deep sequencing normalized with unique cDNA molecular identifiers. Donors were grouped into four age groups: young (average 16 years), middle-aged (around 39), aged (around 60) and long-lived (82). Using the same blood draw, the study looked at two additional independent replicas of 1 million unique cDNA reads for two donors, one aged 18 to 30 and the other aged 80 or older. General conclusions and limits of the study: As age increased, observed TCR beta diversity per million T cells dropped in a roughly linear way, and a significant reduction was already evident by age roughly 40. Estimates of total diversity based on one million sequenced T cells were regarded as lower bounds and as underestimates. Observed TCR beta diversity correlated strongly with the percentage of naive T cells measured by flow cytometry. The CMV infection status of donors was not known, potentially confounding age-related changes in expanded clonotypes. Compared with the aged group, more naive CD4+ T cells, fewer expanded clones and increased TCR diversity were shown by the long-lived group, suggesting age selection. Because profiling used bulk unsorted PBMCs, naive and antigen-experienced compartments could not be compared conclusively.

For this clonotype: No antigen is known for it. No base-level quality is on record; no much larger clone is a single base apart.

The cysteine opens and the phenylalanine closes a CDR3 of 16 amino acids. The sequence is cut down to CDR3 DNA, 48 bases in frame from base 1. V is pruned by 4 bases and J by 3 bases, leaving 10 bases of the junction without a gene match. CDR1 MNHEY and CDR2 SMNVEV are derived from the germline V gene (reference sequence). Systemically healthy Caucasian individuals from Russia, around 39 in total and aged about 6 to 90 years, were included as donors. Each donor gave approximately 9.3 milliliters of peripheral blood, collected into EDTA-treated Vacutainer tubes. Ficoll-Paque density-gradient centrifugation was used to isolate PBMCs, with at least 6 million per sample. Total RNA, at least 6 micrograms per sample, was extracted from PBMCs with Trizol reagent. The percentages of naive CD45RAhigh/CD27high T cells were determined by flow cytometry on a PBMC aliquot from every donor. Receptor amplification or capture employed 5' RACE. Sequencing took place on an Illumina HiSeq 2500. A second PCR of roughly 7 to 11 cycles was performed with a sample-barcoded 5' primer and a J-beta primer mix. Each TCR beta cDNA molecule received a unique molecular identifier from a template-switch 5' adaptor carrying 12 random nucleotides. At least 3 million CDR3-containing paired-end reads were obtained from each sample. All of the RNA was converted into first-strand cDNA using the Mint cDNA synthesis kit, with a TRBC-specific oligonucleotide serving as the primer. Following uracil-DNA glycosylase treatment, all cDNA underwent a first 18-cycle PCR with the universal primers M1SS and BC2_uni_R. In the original analysis: For normalization, 1 million high-quality reads were randomly selected from each sample, with every read carrying a distinct molecular identifier. Reads sharing molecular identifiers were discarded rather than binned into consensus sequences. CDR3 identification, clonotype clustering and error correction used MiTCR with a Q25 quality threshold and the strictest error-elimination algorithm. A nonparametric unseen species model using Euler transformation provided a lower-bound estimate of total TCR beta diversity. The raw public reads went through TCRdb reprocessing: fastp at Q25, MiXCR clone calling, in-frame beta chains kept. Rows are unified per CDR3 protein, each entry keeping the most common DNA and genes. TCRdb, rather than the study authors, made the V and J calls. The sample records over 600,000 distinct CDR3 sequences, around 43% of which are singletons. 25% to 35% of the sample is held by the ten biggest clonotypes.

Material: blood. The rearranged chain carries TRBV27 and TRBJ1-2; TRBD1 aligns with 8 central bases. The clonotype originates from a man older than 75 in good health. This receptor has the CDR3 CASSSTLSGGYYGYTF. The bases are TGTGCCAGCAGTTCTACCCTCTCAGGGGGCTACTATGGCTACACCTTC.